The 2 T cell receptor beta chains presented below share a single source sample, sequenced in a study of blood T cell repertoires in COVID-19. Clones were read by immunoSEQ multiplex PCR, and TCRdb kept only the in-frame ones, dropping some. This sample has approximately 500,000 clones, with 70% to 90% found just once. The source material was peripheral blood. These TCRs come from a human donor in a cohort sampled during active COVID-19.

The V gene is TRBV6-2 or TRBV6-3, the J gene TRBJ2-7; 9 nucleotides line up with TRBD2. After removal of 0 bases from V and 2 bases from J, the junction contained 2 bases not matched to a gene. The CDR3 sequence is 15 residues long. CDR1 MNHEY and CDR2 SVGEGT come from the germline V gene. The CDR3 spells CASSYSSGGAYEQYF. As DNA, the CDR3 is TGTGCCAGCAGTTACTCTAGCGGGGGAGCCTACGAGCAGTACTTC.

The rearrangement joins TRBV15 to TRBJ1-3; D unresolved. CDR1 and CDR2 (germline): LNHNV, YYDKDF (reference sequence). Deletions cut 0 bases from V and 2 bases from J, with 11 bases between. The CDR3 is 16 residues long. The CDR3 region has the DNA TGTGCCACCAGCAGAGAGGCGGATTCGGCTGGAAACACCATATATTTT. Amino acids: CATSREADSAGNTIYF.